A single sample is the source of the 2 T cell receptor beta chains below, sequenced in a study of T cells in Graves' hyperthyroidism and ophthalmopathy. The source material, RNA transcripts, was used to amplify TCR beta CDR3 regions. HTBI primers were employed in a first-round RT-PCR of the TCR CDR3. TCRdb independently ran MiXCR on the multiplex PCR reads; one entry per CDR3 protein. The table shows 300,000 or so distinct CDR3 sequences, with 15% to 20% occurring only once. Sequencing input: blood. All receptors derive from a woman in her fifties or sixties with Graves' ophthalmopathy.

This clonotype was picked up many times. The genes are TRBV28 and TRBJ1-1; no reliable D call. The V gene's germline CDR1 is MDHEN and CDR2 SYDVKM. This CDR3 is 13 amino acids long. Trimming cost V 5 bases and J 4 bases, with 11 bases left between them. The CDR3 region has the DNA TGTGCCAGCAGTCCGCGCCTGAGCACTGAAGCTTTCTTT. Its translation is CASSPRLSTEAFF.

This clonotype was picked up many times. The chain uses TRBV29-1 and TRBJ2-3; TRBD2 matches 14 bases. In germline, CDR1 is SQVTM, CDR2 ANQGSEA. This CDR3 contains 16 residues. Unmatched junction bases numbered 6, after V lost 6 bases and J lost 1 base. The CDR3 sequence is CSVRLAGGRGTDTQYF. For the CDR3, the DNA is TGCAGCGTCAGACTAGCGGGAGGGCGGGGCACAGATACGCAGTATTTT.